This TCR beta chain is drawn from a study of blood T cell repertoires in COVID-19. As for the study in general: The study drew acute and convalescent COVID-19 samples from the United States, Italy and Spain. T cells, B-cell-depleted T cells, or PBMCs supplied cDNA or gDNA.

CDR3 length: 15 amino acids. CDR1 is SGDLS, CDR2 YYNGEE, per germline. Trimming removed 4 bases at V and 2 bases at J, with 10 bases between. Per the study methods: How many nucleated cells were present was estimated from reference gene primer amplification. TCRdb's table, derived via immunoSEQ multiplex PCR, lists solely in-frame clones and lacks some. V, J and clone size derive from that table, while D and trimming were established from the DNA sequence. The sample lists some 45,000 clones; roughly 80% were seen once. The sample was peripheral blood. The receptor comes from a woman aged 60-75 years with acute or convalescent COVID-19. The chain combines TRBV9 with TRBJ2-6; a weak D match, TRBD1 (6 bases). DNA of the CDR3: TGTGCCAGCAGCCTACAGGGACCTGGGGCCAACGTCCTGACTTTC. This sequence encodes CASSLQGPGANVLTF.